One and the same sample provided the 26 T cell receptor beta chains below, sequenced in a study of blood T cells in healthy people across ages. PCR was performed a second time for about 7 to 12 cycles using a sample-barcoded 5' primer and a J-beta primer mix. From the 5' RACE reads, TCRdb called clonotypes with MiXCR, one entry per CDR3 protein. The profile covers 1.5 million to 2 million distinct CDR3 sequences, with 30% to 35% appearing a single time and about 11% taken by the ten largest. The sequenced sample consisted of blood. The receptors here all came from a woman aged 30 to 39 in good health.

This clonotype has more than one count but fewer than ten. This chain joins TRBV4-1 and TRBJ1-4; 9 bases agree with TRBD1. This CDR3 has 16 amino acids. J was trimmed by 5 bases and V by 4 bases; bases with no gene match: 8. Per germline, CDR1 MGHRA and CDR2 YSYEKL. Here the CDR3 DNA reads TGCGCCAGCAGCCCCTCGGGAGGGACAGGGAATGAAAAACTGTTTTTT. Translating gives CASSPSGGTGNEKLFF.

This clonotype was counted a few times. The gene calls are TRBV27 and TRBJ2-7, with 8 bases fitting TRBD1. CDR1 and CDR2 (germline): MNHEY, SMNVEV (reference sequence). J gave up 4 bases and V 2 bases, and 10 bases lay outside the gene matches. This CDR3 has 16 amino acids. CDR3 region: CASSLTIAGGKYEQYF. The CDR3 nucleotides read TGTGCCAGCAGTTTAACGATAGCAGGGGGCAAGTACGAGCAGTACTTC.

V gene TRBV7-2 combines with J gene TRBJ2-5, with 9 bases lining up with TRBD1. The V gene's germline CDR1 is SGHTA and CDR2 FQGNSA. V was clipped by 5 bases and J by 4 bases; unmatched bases: 14. The CDR3 has 17 amino acids. The CDR3 bases are TGTGCCAGCAGCCCGGGACTACAGGGGGCCGGTGTAGAGACCCAGTACTTC. It translates to CASSPGLQGAGVETQYF.

This clonotype was counted between two and nine times. This chain connects TRBV29-1 to TRBJ1-5, with D hard to call. Germline CDR1 is SQVTM and CDR2 is ANQGSEA. The V end lost 3 bases, the J end lost 11 bases, and 14 bases lay between the germline ends. The CDR3 extends over 12 amino acids. CDR3 bases: TGCAGCGTTGAGGACGGAGGAGGCGCCCAGCATTTT. It translates to CSVEDGGGAQHF. The variable domain in full, completed from reference TRBV29-1 and TRBJ1-5, reads SAVISQKPSRDICQRGTSLTIQCQVDSQVTMMFWYRQQPGQSLTLIATANQGSEATYESGFVIDKFPISRPNLTFSTLTVSNMSPEDSSIYLCSVEDGGGAQHFGDGTRLSIL.

This chain joins TRBV28 and TRBJ2-1; TRBD2 aligns across 9 bases. Germline assignment: CDR1 MDHEN and CDR2 SYDVKM. J was trimmed by 9 bases and V by 6 bases; bases with no gene match: 9. CDR3 size: 14 residues. CDR3 sequence: CASRRLAVDTEQFF. The CDR3, as DNA: TGTGCCAGCAGAAGACTAGCGGTCGACACTGAGCAGTTCTTC.

V gene TRBV11-2 combines with J gene TRBJ2-2; tentatively, D is TRBD2 (5 bases). This CDR3 has 13 amino acids. The germline gives CDR1 SGHAT, CDR2 FQNNGV. With 0 bases removed from V and 7 bases from J, the gap between germline ends came to 6 bases. Here the CDR3 DNA reads TGTGCCAGCAGCTTAGAGGCGGGCGGGGAGCTGTTTTTT. Translated, it gives CASSLEAGGELFF.

The sample holds many counts of this clonotype. The rearrangement uses TRBV29-1 and TRBJ2-7; no firm D call. Germline V gene sequence: CDR1 SQVTM, CDR2 ANQGSEA. Between the trimmed V and J ends, which lost 3 bases and 5 bases, there was a span of 11 bases. This CDR3 is built from 12 residues. Written as DNA, the CDR3 is TGCAGCGTTGATTCACCCCTGGACGAGCAGTACTTC. Translation gives CSVDSPLDEQYF.

The chain has TRBV30 and TRBJ1-2; D gene ambiguous. This CDR3 region has 14 residues. The germline V gene has CDR1 GTSNPN and CDR2 SVGIG (reference sequence). The V and J ends lost 3 bases and 8 bases respectively, with 19 bases between them. Here the CDR3 reads CAWSAAGPQWGYTF. The DNA of the CDR3 is TGTGCCTGGAGCGCAGCCGGGCCTCAGTGGGGCTACACCTTC.

This clonotype has just a few counts. The rearrangement joins TRBV24-1 to TRBJ2-2; 14 bases align to TRBD2. The CDR3 is 17 residues long. The germline gives CDR1 KGHDR, CDR2 SFDVKD. V shed 3 bases, J shed 6 bases, and the junction held 5 bases outside the gene matches. The CDR3 DNA reads as TGTGCCACCAGTGATGCGGGACTAGCGGGGGTTCCCGGGGAGCTGTTTTTT. Protein: CATSDAGLAGVPGELFF.

This clonotype was detected many times. CDR3 sequence reads: CSVLRAGANVLTF. The CDR3 region has the DNA TGCAGCGTTCTGAGGGCGGGGGCCAACGTCCTGACTTTC. The genes are TRBV29-1 and TRBJ2-6; D possibly corresponds to TRBD2 (5 bases). From germline, CDR1 is SQVTM and CDR2 ANQGSEA. CDR3 length: 13 residues. Trimming took off 5 bases at V and 4 bases at J, with 9 bases between the two ends. The variable domain in full, completed from reference TRBV29-1 and TRBJ2-6, reads SAVISQKPSRDICQRGTSLTIQCQVDSQVTMMFWYRQQPGQSLTLIATANQGSEATYESGFVIDKFPISRPNLTFSTLTVSNMSPEDSSIYLCSVLRAGANVLTFGAGSRLTVL.

This clonotype was seen more than once but under ten times. The chain recombines TRBV27 with TRBJ2-3; no clear D gene. CDR1 and CDR2 from the germline V gene are MNHEY and SMNVEV (reference sequence). This CDR3 is built from 13 residues. V gave up 3 bases and J gave up 5 bases, with 9 bases separating them. The CDR3 is CASSFTAEDTQYF. The DNA of the CDR3 is TGTGCCAGCAGTTTTACAGCAGAAGATACGCAGTATTTT.

This rearrangement joins TRBV7-9 to TRBJ2-3, with no clear D. The CDR3 contains 15 residues. Germline V gives CDR1 SEHNR, CDR2 FQNEAQ (reference sequence). V lost 4 bases and J 2 bases, leaving 13 bases between the germline ends. The CDR3: CASSSGYELTDTQYF. The CDR3 nucleotides are TGTGCCAGCAGCTCCGGATATGAGCTCACAGATACGCAGTATTTT.

This clonotype was recorded a few times. This chain links TRBV7-9 with TRBJ2-1; D might be TRBD2 (6 bases). The CDR3 is 16 amino acids. Germline loops: CDR1 SEHNR, CDR2 FQNEAQ (reference sequence). V dropped 1 base and J dropped 8 bases, with 18 bases sitting between them. This CDR3 reads CASSLGGVDRIDEQFF. The CDR3 nucleotides read TGTGCCAGCAGCTTAGGGGGGGTGGACCGAATTGATGAGCAGTTCTTC.

The chain recombines TRBV5-6 with TRBJ2-1; tentative D call: TRBD2 (5 bases). The CDR3 extends over 13 amino acids. Germline CDR1 and CDR2: SGHDT and YYEEEE. V lost 1 base and J 8 bases, leaving 10 bases between the germline ends. CDR3 loop: CASSLHGVHEQFF. CDR3 DNA: TGTGCCAGCAGCTTGCACGGGGTTCATGAGCAGTTCTTC.

The chain is built from TRBV29-1 and TRBJ1-2; D remains ambiguous. Germline assignment: CDR1 SQVTM and CDR2 ANQGSEA. The CDR3 consists of 12 residues. V shed 4 bases and J shed 0 bases, with 6 bases lying between them. As DNA, the CDR3 is TGCAGCGTTGTGGTTTCTAACTATGGCTACACCTTC. This sequence encodes CSVVVSNYGYTF.

About this clonotype: A single base separates this from a much larger clone, so it may be a read error. The rearrangement joins TRBV3-1 to TRBJ2-5; D is possibly TRBD2 (5 bases). Trimming took 1 base from V and 3 from J, leaving 9 bases between them. The CDR3 extends over 14 amino acids. Germline V gives CDR1 LGHDT, CDR2 YNNKEL (reference sequence). The CDR3, as DNA: TGTGCCAGCAGCCAAGCAGGAGCGGAAGAGACCCAGTACTTC. Its translation: CASSQAGAEETQYF.

J is TRBJ1-1 and V is TRBV6-5; D possibly corresponds to TRBD1 (5 bases). Germline-derived CDR1 and CDR2 are MNHEY and SVGAGI. The CDR3 covers 12 residues. The V and J ends lost 8 bases and 5 bases respectively, with 12 bases between them. As DNA, the CDR3 is TGTGCCAGCGGGGCAGGGAGAACTGAAGCTTTCTTT. Translation gives CASGAGRTEAFF.

To note about this clonotype: The junction does not match germline at one end; this may be a read error. This CDR3 reads CASGLSNGGRYEQYF. In nucleotides, the CDR3 is TGTGCCAGCGGTTTATCGAACGGGGGCAGGTACGAGCAGTACTTC. The V gene is TRBV27, the J gene TRBJ2-7; D assignment may be TRBD1 or TRBD2 (6 bases each). This CDR3 spans 15 amino acids. Per germline, CDR1 MNHEY and CDR2 SMNVEV (reference sequence).

A few counts support this clonotype. The chain combines TRBV4-1 with TRBJ1-2; D is uncertain. The CDR3 has 13 amino acids. CDR1 and CDR2 from the germline V gene are MGHRA and YSYEKL. Trimming left V 3 bases short and J 1 base short, with 6 bases between. The CDR3 here is CASSQIFNYGYTF. The CDR3 DNA reads as TGCGCCAGCAGCCAGATTTTTAACTATGGCTACACCTTC.

This sequence joins TRBV20-1 and TRBJ2-1, with 7 positions matching TRBD2. Trimming at V came to 6 bases and at J to 6 bases, leaving 11 bases not matched to a gene. Per the germline V gene, CDR1 is DFQATT and CDR2 is SNEGSKA (reference sequence). The CDR3 is 14 residues long. The chain's CDR3 is CSAESPAGFNEQFF. CDR3 DNA: TGCAGTGCAGAGAGCCCAGCGGGATTCAATGAGCAGTTCTTC.

The chain recombines TRBV20-1 with TRBJ2-2; TRBD2 is a possible D gene (5 bases). Trimming removed 4 bases at V and 5 bases at J, with 14 bases between. CDR3 length: 14 residues. CDR1 and CDR2 from the germline V gene are DFQATT and SNEGSKA (reference sequence). This chain's CDR3 is CSAKSGRGTGELFF. DNA for the CDR3: TGCAGTGCTAAAAGTGGGAGAGGGACCGGGGAGCTGTTTTTT.

This clonotype was seen a few times. In DNA form, the CDR3 reads TGCAGTGCTAGAGATACCGACATGGACTCTGCGTGGCAGTACTTC. Protein sequence: CSARDTDMDSAWQYF. The genes are TRBV20-1 and TRBJ2-7, with TRBD2 as a possible D gene (5 bases). Between the trimmed V and J ends, which lost 0 bases and 9 bases, there was a span of 21 bases. CDR3 length: 15 residues. Germline assignment: CDR1 DFQATT and CDR2 SNEGSKA (reference sequence).

V and J are TRBV20-1 and TRBJ2-7, with D tentatively TRBD1 or TRBD2 (5 bases each). The CDR3 contains 14 residues. From germline, CDR1 is DFQATT and CDR2 SNEGSKA (reference sequence). V shed 6 bases and J shed 2 bases, with 17 bases lying between them. The CDR3 reads CSASPGLGAYEQYF. In DNA, the CDR3 is TGCAGTGCCTCTCCGGGGCTGGGGGCCTACGAGCAGTACTTC.

V usage is TRBV2 and J usage is TRBJ2-3, with D possibly matching TRBD2 (6 bases). V was shortened by 7 bases and J by 4 bases, with 15 bases between the two germline ends. This CDR3 comprises 14 residues. Germline V gene data show CDR1 as SNHLY and CDR2 as FYNNEI. CDR3 sequence: CASKVEGVADTQYF. In nucleotides, the CDR3 is TGTGCCAGCAAAGTGGAGGGAGTGGCAGATACGCAGTATTTT.

This clonotype occurred a few times. This chain joins TRBV7-2 and TRBJ2-1; a weak D match, TRBD2 (6 bases). The CDR3 totals 16 residues. Germline V gene lookup returns CDR1 SGHTA and CDR2 FQGNSA. Between the trimmed V and J ends, which lost 4 bases and 6 bases, there was a span of 19 bases. CDR3 in DNA: TGTGCCAGCAGCTCTCCCCCAGGCGGGACCTTCAATGAGCAGTTCTTC. Protein: CASSSPPGGTFNEQFF.

There are many counts of this clonotype. The chain couples TRBV20-1 to TRBJ2-1, with 7 bases matching TRBD1. The germline CDR1 and CDR2 sequences are DFQATT and SNEGSKA (reference sequence). The V segment lost 2 bases and the J segment 7 bases; nucleotides outside the gene matches: 5. This CDR3 contains 13 residues. CDR3 region: CSARLGGYNEQFF. CDR3 DNA sequence: TGCAGTGCTAGATTAGGGGGCTATAATGAGCAGTTCTTC.